Below, 15 T cell receptor beta chains from the same sample are listed, as sequenced in a study of CD8 T cells in ankylosing spondylitis. For these TCRs, the target antigens are not known. One entry per CDR3 protein results from TCRdb running MiXCR on the 5' RACE reads. The sample shows 350,000 to 550,000 distinct CDR3 sequences, roughly 25% of them seen only once. Study-wide results and limits: In ankylosing spondylitis blood, a motif of roughly eight highly homologous TCR beta variants appeared characteristic.

The sample consisted of blood, either unsorted or a sorted T cell fraction (not recorded which). The source is a male donor with ankylosing spondylitis.

The chain combines TRBV4-2 with TRBJ2-1; D gene uncertain. The V gene lost 1 base and the J gene lost 5 bases, with 9 bases spanning the gap. The length of the CDR3 is 14 residues. CDR1 is LGHNA, CDR2 YNFKEQ, per germline. The CDR3 nucleotides are TGTGCCAGCAGCCAAGGTAGTCTCGACAATGAGCAGTTCTTC. Translated, it gives CASSQGSLDNEQFF.

V gene TRBV5-4 combines with J gene TRBJ2-5; D perhaps matches TRBD2 (6 bases). There are 15 residues in the CDR3. The V end was cut by 0 bases, the J end by 3 bases, with 12 bases between. Germline V CDR1 and CDR2: SGHNT, YYREEE (reference sequence). CDR3 residues: CASSLGVGTEETQYF. DNA for the CDR3: TGTGCCAGCAGCTTGGGGGTTGGGACTGAAGAGACCCAGTACTTC.

The chain links TRBV20-1 to TRBJ2-3, with D possibly being TRBD1 or TRBD2 (5 bases each). This CDR3 has 15 residues. The V gene lost 3 bases and the J gene lost 1 base, with 14 bases spanning the gap. The V gene's germline CDR1 is DFQATT and CDR2 SNEGSKA (reference sequence). CDR3: CSARGRGAGTDTQYF. The CDR3 region has the DNA TGCAGTGCTAGGGGGAGAGGGGCGGGCACAGATACGCAGTATTTT.

This clonotype appeared a few times. The chain carries TRBV2 and TRBJ2-1, with D perhaps being TRBD1 or TRBD2 (5 bases each). V was clipped by 7 bases and J by 2 bases, with 15 bases between them. Germline V gene sequence: CDR1 SNHLY, CDR2 FYNNEI. This CDR3 is 15 amino acids long. CDR3 sequence (DNA): TGTGCCAGCACTAGCAGGGCCAACACCTACAATGAGCAGTTCTTC. It is translated as CASTSRANTYNEQFF.

V gene TRBV7-9 combines with J gene TRBJ2-1; D is unresolved. Per germline, CDR1 SEHNR and CDR2 FQNEAQ (reference sequence). The V end was cut by 4 bases, the J end by 4 bases, with 20 bases between. This CDR3 is 17 amino acids long. The CDR3 loop reads CASSSRGSPVYYNEQFF. Written as DNA, the CDR3 is TGTGCCAGCAGCTCCAGAGGTAGCCCGGTCTATTACAATGAGCAGTTCTTC.

V usage is TRBV20-1 and J usage is TRBJ2-1; D uncertain. V shed 0 bases and J shed 7 bases, with 10 bases lying between them. Germline V lookup: CDR1 DFQATT, CDR2 SNEGSKA (reference sequence). The CDR3 is made up of 13 amino acids. This CDR3 reads CSAREIVSNEQFF. Here the CDR3 DNA reads TGCAGTGCTAGAGAGATCGTGAGTAATGAGCAGTTCTTC.

This clonotype was observed a handful of times. The chain employs TRBV20-1 and TRBJ1-5; weak D call: TRBD1 (6 bases). Trimming shortened V by 0 bases and J by 3 bases, and 12 bases separated the two germline ends. Germline V gene sequence: CDR1 DFQATT, CDR2 SNEGSKA (reference sequence). CDR3 length equals 15 residues. DNA for the CDR3: TGCAGTGCTAGAGATGGGAGGACAGCCAATCAGCCCCAGCATTTT. Amino acid sequence: CSARDGRTANQPQHF.

The J gene is TRBJ1-1, the V gene TRBV5-6; a weak D match, TRBD1 (5 bases). The CDR3 is 15 amino acids. V lost 4 bases and J lost 2, with 15 bases in between. Germline values: CDR1 SGHDT, CDR2 YYEEEE. The CDR3 here is CASSDYRRKNTEAFF. The DNA for the CDR3 is TGTGCCAGCAGCGATTACAGGAGAAAAAACACTGAAGCTTTCTTT.

The chain has TRBV7-9 and TRBJ1-1; D perhaps matches TRBD1 (5 bases). This CDR3 is 15 amino acids long. The ends were cut back, 7 bases at V and 4 bases at J, with 19 bases in the middle. CDR1 SEHNR and CDR2 FQNEAQ come from the germline V gene (reference sequence). CDR3 sequence (DNA): TGTGCCAGCAAAAAACAGGAGCCGGTGAGCACTGAAGCTTTCTTT. This gives the protein CASKKQEPVSTEAFF.

The chain has TRBV7-9 and TRBJ2-7; 11 bases are a match to TRBD2. Germline V gene sequence: CDR1 SEHNR, CDR2 FQNEAQ (reference sequence). The junction had 7 bases not matched to a gene; V was cut back by 5 bases and J by 7 bases. CDR3 length: 14 residues. DNA for the CDR3: TGTGCCAGCAGCAACGGACTAGCGGGTGGAGAGCAGTACGTC. This encodes CASSNGLAGGEQYV.

This chain uses TRBV19 with TRBJ2-1, with TRBD2 matching over 8 bases. The CDR3 is 17 residues long. The germline V gene encodes CDR1 LNHDA and CDR2 SQIVND (reference sequence). V trimming: 4 bases; J trimming: 1 base; junction bases outside the gene matches: 9. The CDR3 coding sequence is TGTGCCAGTAGTAGGGGACTAGGGTGGACTTCCTACAATGAGCAGTTCTTC. Its translation is CASSRGLGWTSYNEQFF.

This clonotype has only a few counts. This chain uses TRBV12-3 or TRBV12-4 with TRBJ2-1, with 11 bases matching TRBD2. The CDR3 sequence is 15 residues long. J lost 8 bases, V lost 3 bases, and 6 bases had no gene match. CDR3 coding DNA: TGTGCCAGCAGTTTTCAACTAGCGGGGGATTATGAGCAGTTCTTC. Protein sequence: CASSFQLAGDYEQFF.

This clonotype was seen only a few times. This CDR3 reads CASISIGVTEQFF. The CDR3, as DNA: TGTGCCAGCATCTCAATAGGCGTTACTGAGCAGTTCTTC. The chain recombines TRBV7-9 with TRBJ2-1; no clear D. The CDR3 spans 13 residues. Between the trimmed V and J ends, which lost 7 bases and 9 bases, there was a span of 16 bases. Germline values: CDR1 SEHNR, CDR2 FQNEAQ (reference sequence).

This clonotype has only a few counts. V is TRBV7-6 and J is TRBJ1-1; D is ambiguous. The CDR3 is 14 amino acids. CDR1 is SGHVS and CDR2 is FNYEAQ in the germline V gene. V was pared by 3 bases and J by 1 base, with 9 bases between. CDR3 protein: CASSLAEANTEAFF. DNA for the CDR3: TGTGCCAGCAGCTTGGCAGAGGCGAACACTGAAGCTTTCTTT. The variable domain in full, with the rest retrieved from reference TRBV7-6 and TRBJ1-1, is GAGVSQSPRYKVTKRGQDVALRCDPISGHVSLYWYRQALGQGPEFLTYFNYEAQQDKSGLPNDRFSAERPEGSISTLTIQRTEQRDSAMYRCASSLAEANTEAFFGQGTRLTVV.

The J gene is TRBJ2-2, the V gene TRBV7-8, with 11 bases that match TRBD2. This CDR3 is built from 17 residues. Germline V lookup: CDR1 SGHVS, CDR2 FQNEAQ. V dropped 0 bases and J dropped 6; count of bases not matched to a gene: 6. The CDR3 region has the DNA TGTGCCAGCAGCTTAGCTCTAGCGGGAGGTCCCGCCGGGGAGCTGTTTTTT. Its protein is CASSLALAGGPAGELFF.